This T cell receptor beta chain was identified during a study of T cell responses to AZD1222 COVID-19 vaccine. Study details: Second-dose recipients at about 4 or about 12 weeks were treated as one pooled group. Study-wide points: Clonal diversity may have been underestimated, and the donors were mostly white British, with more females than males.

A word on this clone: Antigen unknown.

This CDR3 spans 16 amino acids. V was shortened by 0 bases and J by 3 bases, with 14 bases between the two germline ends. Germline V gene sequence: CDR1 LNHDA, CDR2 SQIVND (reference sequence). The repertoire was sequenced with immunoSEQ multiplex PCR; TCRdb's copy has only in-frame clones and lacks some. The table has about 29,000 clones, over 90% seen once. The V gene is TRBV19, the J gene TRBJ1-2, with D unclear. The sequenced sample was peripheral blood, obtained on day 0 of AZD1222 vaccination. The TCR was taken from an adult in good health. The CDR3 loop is CASSIDLWGLDYGYTF. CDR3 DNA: TGTGCCAGTAGTATAGATCTATGGGGTTTGGACTATGGCTACACCTTC.